Sequencing of this TCR beta chain was carried out in a study of beta chain features in type 1 diabetes. As every portion of the isolated RNA was reverse transcribed, the sequencing read expressed TCRB transcripts. Sequencing was performed with immunoSEQ multiplex PCR; in TCRdb, only in-frame clones are kept and a portion is missing. The sample lists around 240,000 clones, around 65% occurring once. Germline CDR1 is SGHTA and CDR2 is FQGNSA. This CDR3 contains 15 residues. The germline V and J ends were trimmed by 1 base and 1 base, with 5 bases remaining between them. This clone appeared a few times. Material: naive CD4+ T cells from blood. This TCR was recovered from a young man in good health. The chain is built from TRBV7-2 and TRBJ2-6, with unresolved D. The CDR3 region has the DNA TGTGCCAGCAGCTTAGTCTTGTCTGGGGCCAACGTCCTGACTTTC. This sequence encodes CASSLVLSGANVLTF.